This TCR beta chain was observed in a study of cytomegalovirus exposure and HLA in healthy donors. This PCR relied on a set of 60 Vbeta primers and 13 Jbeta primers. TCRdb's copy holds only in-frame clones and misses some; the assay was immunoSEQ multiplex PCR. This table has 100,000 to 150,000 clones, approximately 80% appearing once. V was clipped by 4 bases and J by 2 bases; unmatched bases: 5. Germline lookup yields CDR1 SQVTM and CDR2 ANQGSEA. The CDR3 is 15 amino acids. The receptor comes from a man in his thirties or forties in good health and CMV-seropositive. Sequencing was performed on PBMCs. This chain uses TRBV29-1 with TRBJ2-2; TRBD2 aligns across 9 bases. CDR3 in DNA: TGCAGCGTTGGTCTAGCGGGGACTAACACCGGGGAGCTGTTTTTT. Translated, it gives CSVGLAGTNTGELFF.